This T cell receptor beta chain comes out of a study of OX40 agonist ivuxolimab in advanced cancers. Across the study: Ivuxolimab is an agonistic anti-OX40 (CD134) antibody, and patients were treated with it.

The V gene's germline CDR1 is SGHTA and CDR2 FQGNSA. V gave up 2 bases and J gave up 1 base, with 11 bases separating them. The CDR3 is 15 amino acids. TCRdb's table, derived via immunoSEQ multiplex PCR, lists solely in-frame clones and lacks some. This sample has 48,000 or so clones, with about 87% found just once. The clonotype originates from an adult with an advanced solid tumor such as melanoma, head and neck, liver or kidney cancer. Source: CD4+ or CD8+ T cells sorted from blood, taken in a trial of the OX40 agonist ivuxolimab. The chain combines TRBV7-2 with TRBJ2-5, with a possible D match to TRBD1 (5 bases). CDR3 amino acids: CASSLWVGAQETQYF. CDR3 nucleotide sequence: TGTGCCAGCAGCTTATGGGTAGGGGCCCAAGAGACCCAGTACTTC.